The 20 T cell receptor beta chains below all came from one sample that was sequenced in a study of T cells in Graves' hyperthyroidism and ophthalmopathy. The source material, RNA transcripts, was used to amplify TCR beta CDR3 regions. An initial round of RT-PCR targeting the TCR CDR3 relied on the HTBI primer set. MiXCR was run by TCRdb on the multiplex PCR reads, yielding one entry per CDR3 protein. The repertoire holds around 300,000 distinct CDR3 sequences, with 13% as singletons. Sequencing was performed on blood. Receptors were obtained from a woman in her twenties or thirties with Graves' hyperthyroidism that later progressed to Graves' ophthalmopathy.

The CDR3, as DNA: TGTGCCAGTAGTATCTCTAACAATGAGCAGTTCTTC. Its protein is CASSISNNEQFF. The V and J genes are TRBV19 and TRBJ2-1; D remains unclear. CDR3 length: 12 amino acids. The germline V and J ends were trimmed by 3 bases and 5 bases, with 5 bases remaining between them. Germline assignment: CDR1 LNHDA and CDR2 SQIVND (reference sequence).

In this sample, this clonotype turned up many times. The CDR3 DNA follows: TGTGCCAGCATGATCCCCGACGGGGTAAGAACTGAAGCTTTCTTT. As protein: CASMIPDGVRTEAFF. V and J are TRBV7-2 and TRBJ1-1; no definite D call. The length of the CDR3 is 15 residues. Trimming took off 7 bases at V and 5 bases at J, with 20 bases between the two ends. CDR1 SGHTA and CDR2 FQGNSA come from the germline V gene. The full variable domain, with the rest looked up from reference TRBV7-2 and TRBJ1-1, is GAGVSQSPSNKVTEKGKDVELRCDPISGHTALYWYRQSLGQGLEFLIYFQGNSAPDKSGLPSDRFSAERTGGSVSTLTIQRTQQEDSAVYLCASMIPDGVRTEAFFGQGTRLTVV.

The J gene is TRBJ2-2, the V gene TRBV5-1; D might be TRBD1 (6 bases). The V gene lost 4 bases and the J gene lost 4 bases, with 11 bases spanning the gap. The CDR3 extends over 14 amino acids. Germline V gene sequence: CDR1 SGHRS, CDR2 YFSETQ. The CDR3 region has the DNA TGCGCCAGCAGCATCCGACAGGCCACCGGGGAGCTGTTTTTT. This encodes CASSIRQATGELFF.

CDR3 coding DNA: TGTGCCAGCAGCTTCTTTGGGGGCTTCAACACCGGGGAGCTGTTTTTT. Encoded protein: CASSFFGGFNTGELFF. The rearrangement uses TRBV5-6 and TRBJ2-2, with D tentatively TRBD1 (6 bases). Germline values: CDR1 SGHDT, CDR2 YYEEEE. The ends were cut back, 2 bases at V and 2 bases at J, with 13 bases in the middle. The CDR3 consists of 16 residues.

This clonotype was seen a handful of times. The CDR3 loop is CASSIDGQYGYTF. In DNA form, the CDR3 reads TGTGCCAGTAGTATAGACGGACAGTATGGCTACACCTTC. The chain couples TRBV19 to TRBJ1-2, with D perhaps matching TRBD1 (6 bases). Germline V CDR1 and CDR2: LNHDA, SQIVND (reference sequence). The CDR3 extends over 13 amino acids. The V end lost 0 bases, the J end lost 5 bases, and 7 bases lay between the germline ends.

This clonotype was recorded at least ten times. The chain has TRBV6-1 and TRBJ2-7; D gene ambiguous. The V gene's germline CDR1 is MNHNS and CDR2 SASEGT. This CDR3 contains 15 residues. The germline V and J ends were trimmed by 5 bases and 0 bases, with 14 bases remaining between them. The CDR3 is CASSSGRPSSYEQYF. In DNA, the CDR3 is TGTGCCAGCAGTTCTGGACGGCCGAGCTCCTACGAGCAGTACTTC.

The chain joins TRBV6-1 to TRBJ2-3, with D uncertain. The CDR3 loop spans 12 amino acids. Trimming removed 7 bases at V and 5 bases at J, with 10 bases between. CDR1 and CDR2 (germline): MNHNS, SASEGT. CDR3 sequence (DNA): TGTGCCAGCACGAGCTTCATAGATACGCAGTATTTT. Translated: CASTSFIDTQYF.

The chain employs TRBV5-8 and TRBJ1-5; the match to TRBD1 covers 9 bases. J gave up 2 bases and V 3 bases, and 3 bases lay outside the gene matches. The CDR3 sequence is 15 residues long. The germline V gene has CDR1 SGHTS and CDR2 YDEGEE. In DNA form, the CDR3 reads TGTGCCAGCAGCTCACAGGGGGCAGGCAATCAGCCCCAGCATTTT. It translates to CASSSQGAGNQPQHF.

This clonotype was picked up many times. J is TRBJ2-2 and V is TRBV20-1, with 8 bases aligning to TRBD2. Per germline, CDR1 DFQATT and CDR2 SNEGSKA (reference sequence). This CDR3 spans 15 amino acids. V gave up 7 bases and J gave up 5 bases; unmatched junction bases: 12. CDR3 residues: CSVRSGLATTGELFF. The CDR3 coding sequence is TGCAGTGTTCGGTCCGGACTAGCTACTACCGGGGAGCTGTTTTTT.

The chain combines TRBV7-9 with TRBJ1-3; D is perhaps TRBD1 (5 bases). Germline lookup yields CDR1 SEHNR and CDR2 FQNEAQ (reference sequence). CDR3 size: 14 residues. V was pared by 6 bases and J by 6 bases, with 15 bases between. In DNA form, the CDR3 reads TGTGCCAGCAGTTTGGCGCTGGGGCAAAACACCATATATTTT. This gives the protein CASSLALGQNTIYF.

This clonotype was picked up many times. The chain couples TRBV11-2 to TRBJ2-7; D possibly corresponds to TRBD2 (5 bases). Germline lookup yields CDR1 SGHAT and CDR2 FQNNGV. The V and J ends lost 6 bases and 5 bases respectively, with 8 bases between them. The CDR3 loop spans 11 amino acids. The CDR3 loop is CASRAGNEQYF. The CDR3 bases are TGTGCCAGCAGGGCGGGTAACGAGCAGTACTTC.

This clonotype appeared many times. The CDR3, as DNA: TGTGCCAGCAGCAAAACAGGGTACGAGCAGTACTTC. Protein: CASSKTGYEQYF. The gene calls are TRBV11-2 and TRBJ2-7, with a tentative D call TRBD1 (6 bases). Trimming removed 5 bases from V and 4 bases from J, with 9 bases in between. Germline lookup yields CDR1 SGHAT and CDR2 FQNNGV. This CDR3 has 12 amino acids.

CDR3 in amino acids: CASSLQLAGESYEQYF. DNA of the CDR3: TGCGCCAGCAGCCTACAACTAGCGGGAGAGTCCTACGAGCAGTACTTC. The rearrangement links TRBV4-3 to TRBJ2-7; TRBD2 matches 11 bases. The CDR3 totals 16 residues. CDR1 is LGHNA, CDR2 YSLEER, per germline. The junction had 6 bases not matched to a gene; V was cut back by 4 bases and J by 1 base.

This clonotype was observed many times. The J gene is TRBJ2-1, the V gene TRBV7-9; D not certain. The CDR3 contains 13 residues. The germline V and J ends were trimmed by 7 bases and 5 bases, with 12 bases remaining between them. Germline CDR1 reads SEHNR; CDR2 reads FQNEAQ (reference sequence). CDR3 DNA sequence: TGTGCCAGCACCGTCCCTTTCAACAATGAGCAGTTCTTC. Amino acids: CASTVPFNNEQFF.

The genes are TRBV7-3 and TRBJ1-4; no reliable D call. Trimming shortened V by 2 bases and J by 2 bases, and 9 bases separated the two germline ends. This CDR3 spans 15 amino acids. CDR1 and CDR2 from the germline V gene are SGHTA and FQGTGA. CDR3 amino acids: CASSLPLRTNEKLFF. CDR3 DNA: TGTGCCAGCAGCTTACCCCTTAGGACTAATGAAAAACTGTTTTTT.

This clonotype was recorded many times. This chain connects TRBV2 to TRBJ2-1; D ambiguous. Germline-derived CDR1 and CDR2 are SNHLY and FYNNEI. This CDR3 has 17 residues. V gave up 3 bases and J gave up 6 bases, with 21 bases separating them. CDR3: CASSDQEKGSLANEQFF. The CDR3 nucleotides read TGTGCCAGCAGTGACCAGGAGAAGGGTTCTTTGGCCAATGAGCAGTTCTTC.

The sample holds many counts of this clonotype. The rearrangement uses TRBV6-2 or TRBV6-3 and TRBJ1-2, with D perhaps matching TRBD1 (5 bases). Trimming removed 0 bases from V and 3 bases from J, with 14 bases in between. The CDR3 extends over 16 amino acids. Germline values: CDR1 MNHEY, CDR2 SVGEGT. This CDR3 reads CASSYSIFTGDYGYTF. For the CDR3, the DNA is TGTGCCAGCAGTTACTCGATATTCACAGGAGACTATGGCTACACCTTC.

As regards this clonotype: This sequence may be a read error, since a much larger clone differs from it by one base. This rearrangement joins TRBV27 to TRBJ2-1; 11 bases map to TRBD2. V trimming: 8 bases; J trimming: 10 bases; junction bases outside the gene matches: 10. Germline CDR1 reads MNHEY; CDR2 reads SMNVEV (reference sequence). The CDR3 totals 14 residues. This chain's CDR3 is CASRLLAGAHEQFF. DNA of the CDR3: TGTGCCAGCCGATTACTAGCGGGAGCCCACGAGCAGTTCTTC.

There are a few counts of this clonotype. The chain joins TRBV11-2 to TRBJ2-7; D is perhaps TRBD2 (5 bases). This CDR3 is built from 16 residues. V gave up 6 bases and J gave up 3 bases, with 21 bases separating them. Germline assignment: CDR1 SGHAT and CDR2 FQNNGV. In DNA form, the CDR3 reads TGTGCCAGCAGGCCACTAGGAACCCCGATCCGCTACGAGCAGTACTTC. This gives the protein CASRPLGTPIRYEQYF.

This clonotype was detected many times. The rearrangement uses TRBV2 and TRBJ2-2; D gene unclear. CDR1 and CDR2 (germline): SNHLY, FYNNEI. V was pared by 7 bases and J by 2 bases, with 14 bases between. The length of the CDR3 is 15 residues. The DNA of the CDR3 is TGTGCCAGCACCAAGGACGGGCCAAACACCGGGGAGCTGTTTTTT. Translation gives CASTKDGPNTGELFF.